This TCR beta chain was sequenced during a study of T cells of healthy individuals. This clonotype appeared many times. One entry per CDR3 protein, called by TCRdb with MiXCR from the 5' RACE reads. The table has around 53,000 distinct CDR3 sequences, about 15% seen once. This CDR3 comprises 15 residues. CDR1 and CDR2 from the germline V gene are SGHTA and FQGNSA. The ends lost 5 bases at V and 5 bases at J; junction bases unmatched: 9. This TCR came from a human donor in good health. The chain couples TRBV7-2 to TRBJ1-1, with TRBD1 identical over 9 bases. The CDR3 spells CASSLTTGGVTEAFF. The CDR3, as DNA: TGTGCCAGCAGCCTCACCACAGGGGGCGTTACTGAAGCTTTCTTT.